The rows below give T cell receptor beta chains drawn from one sample of a study of PD-L1 blockade in urothelial cancer. Clones were sequenced by immunoSEQ multiplex PCR, and TCRdb holds only the in-frame ones, with some missing. The data show some 71,000 clones, 85% to 90% seen once. Sequences were derived from PBMCs, sampled around atezolizumab (anti-PD-L1) treatment. Receptor source: a man aged 60 to 75 with urothelial cancer. CDR3s include the opening cysteine and the closing phenylalanine or tryptophan. Fields, in order: D gene, clone size, V gene, J gene, CDR3 DNA, CDR3 protein. A D gene is named only where the DNA matches it firmly. Where a row states a size, it is once, few, many or the class of an expanded clone; other rows omit it.

d_call: -; clone_size: -; v_call: TRBV5-1; j_call: TRBJ1-2; cdr3_nt: TGCGCCAGCAGCTTGGAATCCCCGAGAGCTAACTATGGCTACACCTTC; cdr3_aa: CASSLESPRANYGYTF
d_call: -; clone_size: once; v_call: TRBV11-2; j_call: TRBJ2-7; cdr3_nt: TGTGCCAGCAGCCTAACCGGGTTCTACGAGCAGTACTTC; cdr3_aa: CASSLTGFYEQYF
d_call: -; clone_size: -; v_call: TRBV9; j_call: TRBJ2-1; cdr3_nt: TGTGCCAGCAGCGTAGCAGGGGTATACTACAATGAGCAGTTCTTC; cdr3_aa: CASSVAGVYYNEQFF
d_call: TRBD1; clone_size: -; v_call: TRBV11-2; j_call: TRBJ2-1; cdr3_nt: TGTGCCAGCAGGGGGACAGGGATTAATGAGCAGTTCTTC; cdr3_aa: CASRGTGINEQFF
d_call: TRBD1; clone_size: -; v_call: TRBV7-8; j_call: TRBJ1-1; cdr3_nt: TGTGCCAGCAGCCCGACAGGGGACACTGAAGCTTTCTTT; cdr3_aa: CASSPTGDTEAFF
d_call: TRBD2; clone_size: -; v_call: TRBV9; j_call: TRBJ2-7; cdr3_nt: TGTGCCAGCAGCCTTCAGACGGGACTAGCGGGGGACGAGCAGTACTTC; cdr3_aa: CASSLQTGLAGDEQYF
d_call: -; clone_size: once; v_call: TRBV6-1; j_call: TRBJ1-2; cdr3_nt: TGTGCCAGCCAGGCTGCTATCGTGGGCTACACCTTC; cdr3_aa: CASQAAIVGYTF
d_call: TRBD2; clone_size: once; v_call: TRBV7-8; j_call: TRBJ2-1; cdr3_nt: TGTGCCAGCAGCACTCTTGGGGCGGGAGAAAGGAATGAGCAGTTCTTC; cdr3_aa: CASSTLGAGERNEQFF
d_call: TRBD1; clone_size: -; v_call: TRBV2; j_call: TRBJ1-1; cdr3_nt: TGTGCCAGCATGCCGGACAGGCTAAACACTGAAGCTTTCTTT; cdr3_aa: CASMPDRLNTEAFF
d_call: -; clone_size: few; v_call: TRBV19; j_call: TRBJ2-1; cdr3_nt: TGTGCCAGTAGTGGAGGGATCTCCCCAGTTGATGAGCAGTTCTTC; cdr3_aa: CASSGGISPVDEQFF
d_call: -; clone_size: -; v_call: TRBV6-5; j_call: TRBJ2-1; cdr3_nt: TGTGCCAGCAGACAGACCTACAATGAGCAGTTCTTC; cdr3_aa: CASRQTYNEQFF
d_call: TRBD1; clone_size: -; v_call: TRBV5-1; j_call: TRBJ2-5; cdr3_nt: TGCGCCAGCAGCCTGCTTCCGGACAGGGGGCGTGAGACCCAGTACTTC; cdr3_aa: CASSLLPDRGRETQYF
d_call: -; clone_size: -; v_call: TRBV28; j_call: TRBJ2-7; cdr3_nt: TGTGCCAGCGGGGCGTACTACGAGCAGTACTTC; cdr3_aa: CASGAYYEQYF
d_call: -; clone_size: -; v_call: TRBV27; j_call: TRBJ2-7; cdr3_nt: TGTGCCAGCAGTTTCGGAGGGTTAACCTACGAGCAGTACTTC; cdr3_aa: CASSFGGLTYEQYF
d_call: -; clone_size: -; v_call: TRBV7-2; j_call: TRBJ2-1; cdr3_nt: TGTGCCAGCAGCTTAGCGGCAGGGCCCCTTTACAATGAGCAGTTCTTC; cdr3_aa: CASSLAAGPLYNEQFF
d_call: TRBD2; clone_size: -; v_call: TRBV7-2; j_call: TRBJ2-1; cdr3_nt: TGTGCCAGCAGCCTGAGGACTAGCGGGAACTACAATGAGCAGTTCTTC; cdr3_aa: CASSLRTSGNYNEQFF
d_call: -; clone_size: -; v_call: TRBV9; j_call: TRBJ2-1; cdr3_nt: TGTGCCAGCAGCCTTACCGACAGGTACAATGAGCAGTTCTTC; cdr3_aa: CASSLTDRYNEQFF
d_call: -; clone_size: -; v_call: TRBV7-6; j_call: TRBJ1-4; cdr3_nt: TGTGCCAGCAGCTCGCAAGCCACCTATGAAAAACTGTTTTTT; cdr3_aa: CASSSQATYEKLFF
d_call: -; clone_size: -; v_call: TRBV30; j_call: TRBJ1-6; cdr3_nt: TGTGCCTGGAGTGTACCCGGGGGACCCCTCCACTTT; cdr3_aa: CAWSVPGGPLHF
d_call: -; clone_size: -; v_call: TRBV5-4; j_call: TRBJ1-2; cdr3_nt: TGTGCCAGCACCCGCGGGGGGTTCTACTATGGCTACACCTTC; cdr3_aa: CASTRGGFYYGYTF
d_call: -; clone_size: -; v_call: TRBV12-2; j_call: TRBJ1-5; cdr3_nt: TGTGCAAGTCGCTTTCTTCAGTCCGGGGTCGGCCCTCATTTTCAGCCCCAGCATTTT; cdr3_aa: CASRFLQSGVGPHFQPQHF
d_call: TRBD2; clone_size: -; v_call: TRBV7-8; j_call: TRBJ2-1; cdr3_nt: TGTGCCAGCAGCAAAAGCGGGAGGGCTAGCTCCTACAATGAGCAGTTCTTC; cdr3_aa: CASSKSGRASSYNEQFF
d_call: -; clone_size: -; v_call: TRBV5-1; j_call: TRBJ2-3; cdr3_nt: TGCGCCAGCAGCTTGTTGGGGGGGGCGACAGATACGCAGTATTTT; cdr3_aa: CASSLLGGATDTQYF
d_call: TRBD1; clone_size: -; v_call: TRBV5-1; j_call: TRBJ1-2; cdr3_nt: TGCGCCAGCAGCTCCCAGGGGGCTAGGGGCTACACCTTC; cdr3_aa: CASSSQGARGYTF
d_call: -; clone_size: -; v_call: TRBV10-1; j_call: TRBJ2-2; cdr3_nt: TGCGCCAGCAGTGAGTCAAACAGGTTTAACACCGGGGAGCTGTTTTTT; cdr3_aa: CASSESNRFNTGELFF
d_call: -; clone_size: -; v_call: TRBV10-3; j_call: TRBJ2-2; cdr3_nt: TGTGCCATCAGCAAGAACACCGGGGAGCTGTTTTTT; cdr3_aa: CAISKNTGELFF
d_call: -; clone_size: -; v_call: TRBV5-1; j_call: TRBJ2-5; cdr3_nt: TGCGCCAGCAGACAGGGTATGGAGACCCAGTACTTC; cdr3_aa: CASRQGMETQYF
d_call: TRBD1; clone_size: -; v_call: TRBV18; j_call: TRBJ2-6; cdr3_nt: TGTGCCAGCTCACTAAACTTGTTACCAGACACAGGGGTCAGCTCTGGGGCCAACGTCCTGACTTTC; cdr3_aa: CASSLNLLPDTGVSSGANVLTF
d_call: -; clone_size: -; v_call: TRBV7-9; j_call: TRBJ2-5; cdr3_nt: TGTGCCAGCAGCTTAGTGGCAGAAGAGACCCAGTACTTC; cdr3_aa: CASSLVAEETQYF
d_call: -; clone_size: few; v_call: TRBV30; j_call: TRBJ1-1; cdr3_nt: TGTGCCTGGAGCACGAGATCTGAAGCTTTCTTT; cdr3_aa: CAWSTRSEAFF
d_call: TRBD1; clone_size: -; v_call: TRBV10-2; j_call: TRBJ1-2; cdr3_nt: TGCGCCAGCAGTGAAGAGTGGGACAGAGAATTCTATGGCTACACCTTC; cdr3_aa: CASSEEWDREFYGYTF
d_call: TRBD1; clone_size: -; v_call: TRBV18; j_call: TRBJ2-7; cdr3_nt: TGTGCCAGCTCACCACTGGGACAGGCTGGCGAGCAGTACTTC; cdr3_aa: CASSPLGQAGEQYF
d_call: -; clone_size: -; v_call: TRBV27; j_call: TRBJ1-2; cdr3_nt: TGTGCCAGCGGGGGAGGGGGGGCGAGGCGCTACACCTTC; cdr3_aa: CASGGGGARRYTF
d_call: -; clone_size: once; v_call: TRBV6-6; j_call: TRBJ2-7; cdr3_nt: TGTGCCAGCAGTTTGGGCGCCACCTACGAGCAGTACTTC; cdr3_aa: CASSLGATYEQYF
d_call: TRBD1; clone_size: -; v_call: TRBV18; j_call: TRBJ2-5; cdr3_nt: TGTGCCAGCTCACTTCAGACAGGGGGCGAGACCCAGTACTTC; cdr3_aa: CASSLQTGGETQYF
d_call: -; clone_size: few; v_call: TRBV5-8; j_call: TRBJ1-1; cdr3_nt: TGTGCCAGCAGCACCGATACTAGGAACACTGAAGCTTTCTTT; cdr3_aa: CASSTDTRNTEAFF
d_call: -; clone_size: few; v_call: TRBV7-9; j_call: TRBJ2-2; cdr3_nt: TGTGCCAGCAGCCCCTCAGGGGATGGGGAGCTGTTTTTT; cdr3_aa: CASSPSGDGELFF
d_call: TRBD2; clone_size: -; v_call: TRBV7-8; j_call: TRBJ2-1; cdr3_nt: TGTGCCAGCAGCACCGGTAGCGGGGGGGGATTCTACAATGAGCAGTTCTTC; cdr3_aa: CASSTGSGGGFYNEQFF
d_call: -; clone_size: few; v_call: TRBV30; j_call: TRBJ1-1; cdr3_nt: TGTGCCTGGGGGGGCTGGACTGAAGCTTTCTTT; cdr3_aa: CAWGGWTEAFF
d_call: TRBD2; clone_size: few; v_call: TRBV4-3; j_call: TRBJ2-7; cdr3_nt: TGCGCCAGCAGCCAAGGCCTTGGGGACTACCAGTACTTC; cdr3_aa: CASSQGLGDYQYF
d_call: -; clone_size: -; v_call: TRBV18; j_call: TRBJ2-3; cdr3_nt: TGTGCCAGCTCACCACCGAGCGGAGGTGGGACAGATACGCAGTATTTT; cdr3_aa: CASSPPSGGGTDTQYF
d_call: TRBD1; clone_size: once; v_call: TRBV7-2; j_call: TRBJ1-2; cdr3_nt: TGTGCCAGCAGCTACAGACAGGGGGCTTGGTATGGCTACACCTTC; cdr3_aa: CASSYRQGAWYGYTF
d_call: -; clone_size: once; v_call: TRBV13; j_call: TRBJ2-1; cdr3_nt: TGTGCCAGCAGCCCAGTAAGCGTGTATGAGCAGTTCTTC; cdr3_aa: CASSPVSVYEQFF
d_call: TRBD1; clone_size: -; v_call: TRBV7-9; j_call: TRBJ1-2; cdr3_nt: TGTGCCAGCAGCTTACACGGACAGGGGCCGTACTATGGCTACACCTTC; cdr3_aa: CASSLHGQGPYYGYTF
d_call: -; clone_size: -; v_call: TRBV2; j_call: TRBJ1-3; cdr3_nt: TGTGCCAGCAGTAAACAGGGATCTGGAAACACCATATATTTT; cdr3_aa: CASSKQGSGNTIYF
d_call: -; clone_size: -; v_call: TRBV28; j_call: TRBJ1-1; cdr3_nt: TGTGCCAGCAGTGCCGACACTGACCTCATGAACACTGAAGCTTTCTTT; cdr3_aa: CASSADTDLMNTEAFF
d_call: TRBD1; clone_size: -; v_call: TRBV10-1; j_call: TRBJ1-1; cdr3_nt: TGCGCCACCTGGGACAGTCACCCTGAAGCTTTCTTT; cdr3_aa: CATWDSHPEAFF
d_call: -; clone_size: -; v_call: TRBV6-5; j_call: TRBJ2-2; cdr3_nt: TGTGCCAGCAGTTACTGGGGGCTAGGAACCGGGGAGCTGTTTTTT; cdr3_aa: CASSYWGLGTGELFF
d_call: TRBD1; clone_size: once; v_call: TRBV5-1; j_call: TRBJ2-1; cdr3_nt: TGCGCCAGCAGCTTGGGGGGGACAGGGGCCGGCAATGAGCAGTTCTTC; cdr3_aa: CASSLGGTGAGNEQFF